This T cell receptor (beta chain) is from a study of CD8+ T cells in alopecia areata. Findings and limits, study-wide: Among the top 100, expanded CD8+ clones were significantly decreased by tofacitinib, as was scalp clonality. For lesional scalp, especially alopecia totalis/universalis, clonality was higher than in normal scalp.

This clone was detected a few times. Its target is unknown. The authors extracted RNA and reverse transcribed it into cDNA as the sequencing template. Only in-frame clones appear in the TCRdb table, and some are missing; sequencing was by immunoSEQ multiplex PCR. Altogether some 200,000 clones are present, 58% being singletons, with the ten largest covering 5.5%. Described treatment: oral pan-JAK inhibitor, 5-10 mg twice daily. Samples from alopecia areata patients were lesional scalp punch biopsies and peripheral blood. This material consisted of CD4+ T cells sorted from blood, taken at week 24, from a patient treated with tofacitinib. The receptor's source is a human donor with alopecia areata.

The CDR3: CTSSQPLLAGEFTDTQYF. The DNA of the CDR3 is TGCACCAGCAGCCAACCTTTACTAGCGGGGGAGTTCACAGATACGCAGTATTTT. This chain joins TRBV1 and TRBJ2-3; the table gives TRBD2 as D, unverified against the DNA. TRBV1 is reported as a pseudogene. This CDR3 region has 18 residues.